This T cell receptor (beta chain) was found in a study of OX40 agonist ivuxolimab in advanced cancers. Study-wide context: The study enrolled dose-escalation patients with hepatocellular carcinoma, melanoma, renal cell or head and neck cancer. From roughly 23 to 90 years was the age range, with a mean of 60 years, and approximately 80% were male.

The repertoire was sequenced with immunoSEQ multiplex PCR; TCRdb's copy has only in-frame clones and lacks some. The table has around 40,000 clones, roughly 89% seen once. As to this clone: The antigen is undetermined.

Study conclusions and caveats: Expanded clones tended on average to be more numerous among CD8+ T cells than CD4+.

The source is an adult with an advanced solid tumor such as melanoma, head and neck, liver or kidney cancer. Sequencing was performed on CD4+ or CD8+ T cells sorted from blood, taken in a trial of the OX40 agonist ivuxolimab.

The CDR3 is CASSPSDSNQPQHF. CDR3 sequence (DNA): TGTGCCAGCTCACCGTCAGATAGCAATCAGCCCCAGCATTTT. J is TRBJ1-5 and V is TRBV18; no reliable D call. The CDR3 covers 14 residues. The V end lost 3 bases, the J end lost 0 bases, and 6 bases lay between the germline ends. The germline CDR1 and CDR2 sequences are KGHSH and LQKENI.